The 12 T cell receptor beta chains presented below share a single source sample, sequenced in a study of early T cells in non-severe SARS-CoV-2 infection. TCRdb re-called the 5' RACE reads through MiXCR, storing one row per CDR3 protein. The sample yields 45,000 or so distinct CDR3 sequences, under 30% seen once. Sequencing was performed on whole blood, taken at baseline. Receptors were obtained from an adult who was a healthcare worker with PCR-confirmed SARS-CoV-2 infection or an uninfected control (not recorded which).

This chain connects TRBV24-1 to TRBJ2-7, with TRBD1 matching over 8 bases. This CDR3 has 14 residues. Trimming removed 4 bases from V and 4 bases from J; junction bases left unmatched: 5. The germline V gene encodes CDR1 KGHDR and CDR2 SFDVKD. CDR3 in DNA: TGTGCCACCAGTGAAGCCCGGGACAGGTACGAGCAGTACTTC. Its protein is CATSEARDRYEQYF.

This clonotype turned up a few times. The chain carries TRBV11-2 and TRBJ2-5; 7 positions match TRBD1. With 1 base clipped from V and 2 bases from J, the junction kept 4 bases outside the gene matches. Germline lookup yields CDR1 SGHAT and CDR2 FQNNGV. CDR3 length: 15 amino acids. This chain's CDR3 is CASSLARGPQETQYF. The CDR3 DNA follows: TGTGCCAGCAGCTTAGCTAGGGGGCCGCAAGAGACCCAGTACTTC.

In this sample, this clonotype turned up a few times. The rearrangement joins TRBV7-2 to TRBJ2-3; D is unclear. The length of the CDR3 is 14 residues. Germline V gene sequence: CDR1 SGHTA, CDR2 FQGNSA. The V end was cut by 5 bases, the J end by 0 bases, with 9 bases between. CDR3 nucleotide sequence: TGTGCCAGCAGCCCACAGACTAGCACAGATACGCAGTATTTT. Amino acids: CASSPQTSTDTQYF.

The chain employs TRBV27 and TRBJ2-2; perhaps D is TRBD1 or TRBD2 (6 bases each). This CDR3 comprises 14 residues. Germline lookup yields CDR1 MNHEY and CDR2 SMNVEV (reference sequence). Trimming took off 2 bases at V and 7 bases at J, with 11 bases between the two ends. The CDR3 coding sequence is TGTGCCAGCAGTTTAAGGACAGCGGGCGGGGAGCTGTTTTTT. Its protein is CASSLRTAGGELFF.

This clonotype has just a few counts. The chain carries TRBV29-1 and TRBJ2-1; TRBD2 aligns across 13 bases. Germline CDR1 SQVTM, CDR2 ANQGSEA. Unmatched junction bases numbered 0, after V lost 4 bases and J lost 6 bases. The CDR3 extends over 13 amino acids. For the CDR3, the DNA is TGCAGCGTTGGGACTAGCGGGGGCAATGAGCAGTTCTTC. Protein product: CSVGTSGGNEQFF.

The chain uses TRBV7-9 and TRBJ2-5; the D call may be TRBD1 or TRBD2 (6 bases each). The CDR3 has 13 residues. CDR1 and CDR2 from the germline V gene are SEHNR and FQNEAQ (reference sequence). Trimming left V 5 bases short and J 4 bases short, with 11 bases between. This CDR3 reads CASSAQGGETQYF. In DNA, the CDR3 is TGTGCCAGCAGCGCACAGGGAGGAGAGACCCAGTACTTC. Together with reference TRBV7-9 and TRBJ2-5, the CDR3 gives the full variable domain: DTGVSQNPRHKITKRGQNVTFRCDPISEHNRLYWYRQTLGQGPEFLTYFQNEAQLEKSRLLSDRFSAERPKGSFSTLEIQRTEQGDSAMYLCASSAQGGETQYFGPGTRLLVL.

The gene calls are TRBV12-5 and TRBJ1-1, with D tentatively TRBD1 (6 bases). The CDR3 has 13 residues. V was pared by 3 bases and J by 7 bases, with 12 bases between. Germline loops: CDR1 LGHNT, CDR2 FRNRAP. The CDR3: CASGFWGLDEAFF. The CDR3 DNA reads TGTGCTAGTGGTTTCTGGGGGCTTGATGAAGCTTTCTTT.

This clonotype was seen at least ten times. This rearrangement joins TRBV5-1 to TRBJ1-5, with no clear D. V was clipped by 0 bases and J by 4 bases, with 5 bases between them. Germline V CDR1 and CDR2: SGHRS, YFSETQ. The CDR3 sequence is 13 residues long. This CDR3 reads CASSLAVNQPQHF. The CDR3 DNA is TGCGCCAGCAGCTTGGCCGTAAATCAGCCCCAGCATTTT. Filled out from reference TRBV5-1 and TRBJ1-5, the complete variable domain reads KAGVTQTPRYLIKTRGQQVTLSCSPISGHRSVSWYQQTPGQGLQFLFEYFSETQRNKGNFPGRFSGRQFSNSRSEMNVSTLELGDSALYLCASSLAVNQPQHFGDGTRLSIL.

The chain combines TRBV20-1 with TRBJ2-5, with 7 bases lining up with TRBD1. The CDR3 consists of 15 residues. Germline V gives CDR1 DFQATT, CDR2 SNEGSKA (reference sequence). J lost 4 bases, V lost 4 bases, and 12 bases had no gene match. The CDR3 DNA reads TGCAGTGCTACCCTTTCTGACAGGGTTTTAGAGACCCAGTACTTC. Encoded protein: CSATLSDRVLETQYF.

The chain has TRBV4-3 and TRBJ1-6; D is perhaps TRBD1 (5 bases). This CDR3 has 16 amino acids. V lost 0 bases and J 7 bases, leaving 13 bases between the germline ends. Germline CDR1 is LGHNA and CDR2 is YSLEER. CDR3 sequence: CASSQDIFGANSPLHF. The DNA for the CDR3 is TGCGCCAGCAGCCAAGATATCTTTGGGGCAAATTCACCCCTCCACTTT.

This clonotype was counted between two and nine times. The V and J genes are TRBV15 and TRBJ2-1; 7 bases map to TRBD2. V dropped 0 bases and J dropped 4; count of bases not matched to a gene: 12. The CDR3 consists of 18 residues. The germline gives CDR1 LNHNV, CDR2 YYDKDF (reference sequence). The CDR3 sequence is CATSRDREGSDLYNEQFF. DNA for the CDR3: TGTGCCACCAGCAGAGACAGGGAGGGATCCGATCTTTACAATGAGCAGTTCTTC.

This clonotype was detected only a few times. The genes are TRBV7-8 and TRBJ1-1, with D possibly TRBD1 on 6 matching bases. The CDR3 runs to 14 residues. Deletions cut 0 bases from V and 5 bases from J, with 10 bases between. Germline CDR1 is SGHVS and CDR2 is FQNEAQ. The CDR3 DNA reads TGTGCCAGCAGCTTAGCCCAGGGGATAACTGAAGCTTTCTTT. Its translation: CASSLAQGITEAFF.